The 20 T cell receptor beta chains reported below all come from one sample, sequenced in a study of post-analysis software for immune sequencing data. Study-level findings and limits: Among four to six TRBV segments more frequent in patients than controls were TRBV5-6, TRBV5-1 and TRBV20-1.

cDNA libraries for TCR beta contained unique molecular identifiers. MiXCR, applied by TCRdb to the PCR reads, yields one record per CDR3 protein. Among about 820,000 distinct CDR3 sequences listed, about 53% were seen once. The antigens for these receptors are not known. The sample was blood. Receptors originate from a girl aged 10-17 years with multiple sclerosis.

This chain links TRBV29-1 with TRBJ2-4; D is possibly TRBD1 (6 bases). The CDR3 has 17 amino acids. V was trimmed by 0 bases and J by 1 base, leaving 16 bases between them. The germline gives CDR1 SQVTM, CDR2 ANQGSEA. CDR3 in DNA: TGCAGCGTTGAAGAGGTTTGGACAGATGACGCCAAAAACATTCAGTACTTC. This encodes CSVEEVWTDDAKNIQYF. The complete variable domain, with remaining parts taken from reference TRBV29-1 and TRBJ2-4, reads SAVISQKPSRDICQRGTSLTIQCQVDSQVTMMFWYRQQPGQSLTLIATANQGSEATYESGFVIDKFPISRPNLTFSTLTVSNMSPEDSSIYLCSVEEVWTDDAKNIQYFGAGTRLSVL.

The V gene is TRBV2, the J gene TRBJ1-2; D gene uncertain. This CDR3 has 14 amino acids. V was trimmed by 6 bases and J by 4 bases, leaving 15 bases between them. The germline gives CDR1 SNHLY, CDR2 FYNNEI. The CDR3 sequence: CASRGRGEFYGYTF. The CDR3 DNA is TGTGCCAGCAGGGGCCGGGGAGAGTTCTATGGCTACACCTTC. Based on the CDR3 plus reference TRBV2 and TRBJ1-2, the full variable domain is EPEVTQTPSHQVTQMGQEVILRCVPISNHLYFYWYRQILGQKVEFLVSFYNNEISEKSEIFDDQFSVERPDGSNFTLKIRSTKLEDSAMYFCASRGRGEFYGYTFGSGTRLTVV.

This chain joins TRBV4-2 and TRBJ1-1; D possibly corresponds to TRBD1 (6 bases). The CDR3 runs to 14 residues. Trimming took off 4 bases at V and 2 bases at J, with 11 bases between the two ends. Germline V gene lookup returns CDR1 LGHNA and CDR2 YNFKEQ. The CDR3 sequence is CASSLGTSNTEAFF. CDR3 coding DNA: TGTGCCAGCAGCCTTGGGACATCCAACACTGAAGCTTTCTTT.

The rearrangement links TRBV12-3 or TRBV12-4 to TRBJ2-7; D unresolved. The CDR3 has 15 residues. Trimming cost V 5 bases and J 2 bases, with 16 bases left between them. This CDR3 is CASSPMSAKAYEQYF. The CDR3 coding sequence is TGTGCCAGCAGTCCGATGAGCGCAAAAGCCTACGAGCAGTACTTC.

V gene TRBV5-1 combines with J gene TRBJ2-4; D tentatively reads TRBD1 or TRBD2 (5 bases each). CDR1 SGHRS and CDR2 YFSETQ come from the germline V gene. The CDR3 contains 16 residues. V gave up 2 bases and J gave up 13 bases, with 25 bases separating them. This CDR3 is CASSFNLGPLPREQYF. As DNA, the CDR3 is TGCGCCAGCAGCTTCAATCTGGGACCTCTCCCTAGGGAGCAGTACTTC. Filled out from reference TRBV5-1 and TRBJ2-4, the complete variable domain reads KAGVTQTPRYLIKTRGQQVTLSCSPISGHRSVSWYQQTPGQGLQFLFEYFSETQRNKGNFPGRFSGRQFSNSRSEMNVSTLELGDSALYLCASSFNLGPLPREQYFGAGTRLSVL.

V is TRBV7-9 and J is TRBJ2-1; 7 nucleotides line up with TRBD2. CDR1 is SEHNR, CDR2 FQNEAQ, per germline (reference sequence). The CDR3 is made up of 16 amino acids. Trimming cost V 2 bases and J 0 bases; bases outside gene matches: 4. The CDR3 spells CASSLPSGSSYNEQFF. CDR3 sequence (DNA): TGTGCCAGCAGCTTACCTAGCGGAAGCTCCTACAATGAGCAGTTCTTC. Using reference TRBV7-9 and TRBJ2-1 for the parts outside the CDR3, the full variable domain is DTGVSQNPRHKITKRGQNVTFRCDPISEHNRLYWYRQTLGQGPEFLTYFQNEAQLEKSRLLSDRFSAERPKGSFSTLEIQRTEQGDSAMYLCASSLPSGSSYNEQFFGPGTRLTVL.

The V and J genes are TRBV30 and TRBJ2-1; TRBD1 agrees at 9 bases. The ends lost 2 bases at V and 7 bases at J; junction bases unmatched: 6. The CDR3 is 14 amino acids. Germline CDR1 is GTSNPN and CDR2 is SVGIG (reference sequence). CDR3 region: CAWSPGQGVNEQFF. The CDR3 nucleotides read TGTGCCTGGAGTCCGGGACAGGGAGTAAATGAGCAGTTCTTC. Based on the CDR3 plus reference TRBV30 and TRBJ2-1, the full variable domain is SQTIHQWPATLVQPVGSPLSLECTVEGTSNPNLYWYRQAAGRGLQLLFYSVGIGQISSEVPQNLSASRPQDRQFILSSKKLLLSDSGFYLCAWSPGQGVNEQFFGPGTRLTVL.

This clonotype showed up just a few times. The chain recombines TRBV20-1 with TRBJ2-7; 7 nucleotides match TRBD2. Germline V gene lookup returns CDR1 DFQATT and CDR2 SNEGSKA (reference sequence). The trim removed 4 bases at V and 0 bases at J, leaving 6 bases unmatched. CDR3 length: 14 amino acids. This CDR3 is CSANRGDFSYEQYF. DNA of the CDR3: TGCAGTGCTAATCGGGGGGACTTCTCCTACGAGCAGTACTTC.

This clonotype came up a few times. V is TRBV10-3 and J is TRBJ2-6; D gene unclear. V was shortened by 3 bases and J by 0 bases, with 12 bases between the two germline ends. The CDR3 has 17 residues. In germline, CDR1 is ENHRY, CDR2 SYGVKD. CDR3 bases: TGTGCCATCAGTGACCGTGTCAGCAGCTCTGGGGCCAACGTCCTGACTTTC. Protein product: CAISDRVSSSGANVLTF.

Only a few counts were recorded for this clonotype. CDR3 nucleotides: TGCAGCGTTGAAGCGAGGGCAAGGGAAACCCAGTACTTC. Its translation is CSVEARARETQYF. The chain has TRBV29-1 and TRBJ2-5, with D perhaps TRBD2 (5 bases). Per the germline V gene, CDR1 is SQVTM and CDR2 is ANQGSEA. The CDR3 sequence is 13 residues long. V dropped 1 base and J dropped 8 bases, with 14 bases sitting between them.

This clonotype occurred a few times. V is TRBV7-9 and J is TRBJ2-7, with D possibly TRBD1 on 6 matching bases. The CDR3 has 14 residues. Trimming stripped 5 bases from V and 6 bases from J, with 17 bases between. Germline V gene lookup returns CDR1 SEHNR and CDR2 FQNEAQ (reference sequence). DNA for the CDR3: TGTGCCAGCAGCCCCGGGGACATAGCGTTCGAGCAGTACTTC. Amino acid sequence: CASSPGDIAFEQYF.

V usage is TRBV12-3 or TRBV12-4 and J usage is TRBJ2-5, with no clear D. This CDR3 has 12 amino acids. The V gene lost 7 bases and the J gene lost 3 bases, with 9 bases spanning the gap. CDR3 sequence: CASTSSKETQYF. CDR3 bases: TGTGCCAGCACCAGCAGCAAAGAGACCCAGTACTTC.

This clonotype was recorded a few times. This chain joins TRBV4-1 and TRBJ2-5, with 7 positions matching TRBD2. CDR1 is MGHRA and CDR2 is YSYEKL in the germline V gene. The ends lost 1 base at V and 5 bases at J; junction bases unmatched: 10. CDR3 length: 16 amino acids. CDR3 coding DNA: TGCGCCAGCAGCCAAGCTCCCTCCGGGGGGTGGGAGACCCAGTACTTC. Translating gives CASSQAPSGGWETQYF.

This clonotype was detected only a few times. This sequence joins TRBV7-9 and TRBJ2-7; D remains ambiguous. V was shortened by 1 base and J by 2 bases, with 9 bases between the two germline ends. CDR1 and CDR2 (germline): SEHNR, FQNEAQ (reference sequence). This CDR3 is 14 amino acids long. This CDR3 is CASSLDGVTYEQYF. The DNA of the CDR3 is TGTGCCAGCAGCTTAGATGGGGTTACCTACGAGCAGTACTTC.

This clonotype was seen a few times. The J gene is TRBJ1-2, the V gene TRBV20-1; 7 bases match TRBD1. CDR3 length: 14 amino acids. Unmatched junction bases numbered 8, after V lost 3 bases and J lost 4 bases. Germline assignment: CDR1 DFQATT and CDR2 SNEGSKA (reference sequence). The CDR3 loop is CSASWDSQIYGYTF. The DNA for the CDR3 is TGCAGTGCTAGCTGGGACAGCCAAATCTATGGCTACACCTTC.

The rearrangement links TRBV6-5 to TRBJ2-7; no reliable D call. The J call could be wrong; TRBJ2-5 is a better fit for the DNA end. The CDR3 contains 14 residues. CDR1 and CDR2 from the germline V gene are MNHEY and SVGAGI. This chain's CDR3 is CASSYSTPVETQYF. As DNA, the CDR3 is TGTGCCAGCAGTTACAGTACTCCGGTGGAGACCCAGTACTTC.

The genes are TRBV10-3 and TRBJ2-5, with 11 positions matching TRBD2. The CDR3 has 20 amino acids. V lost 4 bases to trimming and J lost 3 bases; unmatched junction nucleotides: 19. The V gene's germline CDR1 is ENHRY and CDR2 SYGVKD. The CDR3 reads CAISGPQGDTSGRRKETQYF. The CDR3 coding sequence is TGTGCCATCAGTGGACCACAGGGAGACACTAGCGGGAGAAGGAAAGAGACCCAGTACTTC.

The chain recombines TRBV12-3 or TRBV12-4 with TRBJ1-2; D remains ambiguous. The CDR3 length is 13 residues. Between the trimmed V and J ends, which lost 3 bases and 4 bases, there was a span of 9 bases. CDR3 nucleotides: TGTGCCAGCAGTTTGTTAGCTAGCTATGGCTACACCTTC. As protein: CASSLLASYGYTF.

Regarding this clonotype: Being one base from a much bigger clone, this may be a read error. The chain employs TRBV9 and TRBJ2-6; the D gene is possibly TRBD1 (5 bases). The CDR3 is 14 residues long. The germline CDR1 and CDR2 sequences are SGDLS and YYNGEE. In DNA, the CDR3 is TGTGCCAGCAGCCCAGATACTGGGGCCAACGTCCCGACTTTC. It is translated as CASSPDTGANVPTF.

V is TRBV4-1 and J is TRBJ2-7, with TRBD1 matching over 8 bases. Germline V CDR1 and CDR2: MGHRA, YSYEKL. This CDR3 has 16 residues. Germline trimming cut 0 bases from V and 3 bases from J; bases unmatched to any gene: 7. CDR3 nucleotides: TGCGCCAGCAGCCAAGAAGACAGGGGAGTCCTCTACGAGCAGTACTTC. Residues: CASSQEDRGVLYEQYF.